These 18 T cell receptor beta chains originate from one sample sequenced in a study of OX40 agonist ivuxolimab in advanced cancers. The repertoire was sequenced with immunoSEQ multiplex PCR; TCRdb's copy has only in-frame clones and lacks some. This sample carries some 69,000 clones, nearly 90% of them seen once, and the ten largest clones take about 10%. Specimen: CD4+ or CD8+ T cells sorted from blood, collected in a trial of the OX40 agonist ivuxolimab. These TCRs come from an adult with an advanced solid tumor such as melanoma, head and neck, liver or kidney cancer.

The rearrangement uses TRBV11-1 and TRBJ2-1; 10 nucleotides agree with TRBD2. Germline loops: CDR1 SGHAT, CDR2 FQDESV (reference sequence). The V segment lost 5 bases and the J segment 3 bases; nucleotides outside the gene matches: 7. CDR3 length: 16 residues. CDR3 sequence (DNA): TGTGCCAGCAGCGTAGGGACTAGCGCTAGCTACAATGAGCAGTTCTTC. Protein product: CASSVGTSASYNEQFF.

The V call is TRBV9, the J call TRBJ2-5; D unclear. Per germline, CDR1 SGDLS and CDR2 YYNGEE. The CDR3 contains 13 residues. V lost 1 base and J lost 5, with 9 bases in between. The CDR3, as DNA: TGTGCCAGCAGCGTACAGATGACGGAGACCCAGTACTTC. It yields the protein CASSVQMTETQYF. Drawing the rest from reference TRBV9 and TRBJ2-5, the complete variable domain is DSGVTQTPKHLITATGQRVTLRCSPRSGDLSVYWYQQSLDQGLQFLIQYYNGEERAKGNILERFSAQQFPDLHSELNLSSLELGDSALYFCASSVQMTETQYFGPGTRLLVL.

On this clone: Other nucleotide sequences in the sample specify the same CDR3. The chain links TRBV5-1 to TRBJ2-2; D is uncertain. Germline loops: CDR1 SGHRS, CDR2 YFSETQ. V gave up 0 bases and J gave up 2 bases, with 11 bases separating them. The CDR3 runs 16 residues. In DNA form, the CDR3 reads TGCGCCAGCAGCTTGGAGGTAACAAGCAACACCGGGGAGCTGTTTTTT. Encoded protein: CASSLEVTSNTGELFF.

This chain uses TRBV4-2 with TRBJ2-5, with 8 bases fitting TRBD1. Germline trimming cut 2 bases from V and 4 bases from J; bases unmatched to any gene: 6. The CDR3 is made up of 15 amino acids. The germline CDR1 and CDR2 sequences are LGHNA and YNFKEQ. The CDR3 here is CASSQYRGSAETQYF. Written as DNA, the CDR3 is TGTGCCAGCAGCCAATACAGGGGGTCAGCAGAGACCCAGTACTTC.

This clone was recorded once. The gene calls are TRBV27 and TRBJ1-5; D not resolved. CDR1 and CDR2 from the germline V gene are MNHEY and SMNVEV (reference sequence). The CDR3 extends over 18 amino acids. V shed 6 bases and J shed 0 bases, with 21 bases lying between them. CDR3 residues: CASSLHAGDSYSNQPQHF. CDR3 DNA sequence: TGTGCCAGCAGCTTGCATGCAGGAGACTCTTATAGCAATCAGCCCCAGCATTTT.

The chain uses TRBV6-6 and TRBJ2-1, with TRBD2 matching over 8 bases. With V trimmed by 6 bases and J by 3 bases, 4 bases remained unmatched. The germline CDR1 and CDR2 sequences are MNHNY and SVGAGI (reference sequence). The CDR3 sequence is 14 residues long. CDR3 in DNA: TGTGCCAGCAGGAGGGGACTAGACTACAATGAGCAGTTCTTC. Translating gives CASRRGLDYNEQFF.

The chain joins TRBV29-1 to TRBJ1-5, with unresolved D. The CDR3 is 13 residues long. V was pared by 7 bases and J by 4 bases, with 14 bases between. Germline lookup yields CDR1 SQVTM and CDR2 ANQGSEA. The CDR3 DNA is TGCAGCGCCAGAGGGTCGGAAAATCAGCCCCAGCATTTT. This codes for CSARGSENQPQHF. The full variable domain, completed using reference TRBV29-1 and TRBJ1-5, is SAVISQKPSRDICQRGTSLTIQCQVDSQVTMMFWYRQQPGQSLTLIATANQGSEATYESGFVIDKFPISRPNLTFSTLTVSNMSPEDSSIYLCSARGSENQPQHFGDGTRLSIL.

This chain joins TRBV6-5 and TRBJ1-1, with 8 bases fitting TRBD1. Trimming removed 6 bases from V and 4 bases from J; junction bases left unmatched: 10. Per germline, CDR1 MNHEY and CDR2 SVGAGI. This CDR3 comprises 15 residues. The CDR3 region is CASRRQGARSTEAFF. In DNA, the CDR3 is TGTGCCAGCAGACGCCAGGGGGCGAGGAGCACTGAAGCTTTCTTT.

This chain connects TRBV9 to TRBJ1-1; perhaps TRBD1 as D (6 bases). Germline CDR1 reads SGDLS; CDR2 reads YYNGEE. Deletions cut 1 base from V and 2 bases from J, with 9 bases between. The CDR3 spans 14 residues. CDR3 DNA: TGTGCCAGCAGCGTACTGGACAGAAACACTGAAGCTTTCTTT. Its translation: CASSVLDRNTEAFF.

The rearrangement links TRBV21-1 to TRBJ2-2; the DNA was not used to check the table's D call, TRBD2. TRBV21-1 is a pseudogene. The CDR3 loop spans 17 amino acids. CDR3 protein: CASRLSREGLTTGELFF. The CDR3 bases are TGTGCCAGCAGGTTATCGCGGGAGGGATTAACCACCGGGGAGCTGTTTTTT.

The chain has TRBV15 and TRBJ2-1, with 14 bases lining up with TRBD2. CDR1 is LNHNV, CDR2 YYDKDF, per germline (reference sequence). The V gene end was trimmed by 8 bases and the J gene end by 8 bases; junction bases not matched to a gene: 2. The CDR3 extends over 13 amino acids. CDR3 DNA: TGTGCCACCCGACTAGCGGGGGGGCATGAGCAGTTCTTC. Protein sequence: CATRLAGGHEQFF. Looking up the rest from reference TRBV15 and TRBJ2-1 gives the full variable domain: DAMVIQNPRYQVTQFGKPVTLSCSQTLNHNVMYWYQQKSSQAPKLLFHYYDKDFNNEADTPDNFQSRRPNTSFCFLDIRSPGLGDTAMYLCATRLAGGHEQFFGPGTRLTVL.

The V and J genes are TRBV27 and TRBJ2-5, with D possibly matching TRBD1 (5 bases). V lost 3 bases and J lost 1, with 6 bases in between. CDR3 length: 13 residues. Germline CDR1 and CDR2: MNHEY and SMNVEV (reference sequence). CDR3 sequence reads: CASSFDSQETQYF. For the CDR3, the DNA is TGTGCCAGCAGTTTTGACAGCCAAGAGACCCAGTACTTC.

This clone showed up just once. The chain is built from TRBV6-5 and TRBJ2-7; 8 bases match TRBD1. Germline V gene sequence: CDR1 MNHEY, CDR2 SVGAGI. V shed 3 bases, J shed 0 bases, and the junction held 7 bases outside the gene matches. The CDR3 contains 16 residues. The DNA for the CDR3 is TGTGCCAGCAGTTATTCCGGGACAGGTGGCTCCTACGAGCAGTACTTC. This gives the protein CASSYSGTGGSYEQYF.

This clone was detected once. This sequence joins TRBV7-2 and TRBJ2-2, with 11 bases identical to TRBD2. Trimming removed 5 bases from V and 5 bases from J; junction bases left unmatched: 10. This CDR3 has 17 residues. Germline V gene lookup returns CDR1 SGHTA and CDR2 FQGNSA. The CDR3 is CASSLTSGSRRTGELFF. The DNA for the CDR3 is TGTGCCAGCAGCCTCACTAGCGGGAGTCGGAGAACCGGGGAGCTGTTTTTT.

The chain carries TRBV5-6 and TRBJ2-5, with 12 bases matching TRBD2. TRBJ2-7 explains the end of the DNA better; the J call may be wrong. Germline-derived CDR1 and CDR2 are SGHDT and YYEEEE. The CDR3 has 15 amino acids. Written as DNA, the CDR3 is TGTGCCAGCAGCGGAACTAGCGGGAGGAGGGCCGAGCAGTACTTC. As protein: CASSGTSGRRAEQYF.

This chain uses TRBV10-3 with TRBJ2-1; unclear D gene. Germline V gene sequence: CDR1 ENHRY, CDR2 SYGVKD. Trimming stripped 2 bases from V and 1 base from J, with 6 bases between. The CDR3 consists of 14 residues. DNA of the CDR3: TGTGCCATCAGTGAGGTGGTGTCCTACAATGAGCAGTTCTTC. Residues: CAISEVVSYNEQFF.

The chain links TRBV27 to TRBJ1-1; 10 bases agree with TRBD1. The ends lost 4 bases at V and 0 bases at J; junction bases unmatched: 2. Germline loops: CDR1 MNHEY, CDR2 SMNVEV (reference sequence). This CDR3 is 15 amino acids long. Here the CDR3 DNA reads TGTGCCAGCAGTTGGACAGGGGGAATGAACACTGAAGCTTTCTTT. It is translated as CASSWTGGMNTEAFF.

The chain joins TRBV10-3 to TRBJ1-3; D might be TRBD1 (5 bases). The CDR3 has 14 amino acids. Germline V gene lookup returns CDR1 ENHRY and CDR2 SYGVKD. V was cut by 6 bases and J by 0 bases, with 9 bases left in between. CDR3 region: CAIRDQGSGNTIYF. CDR3 sequence (DNA): TGTGCCATCAGAGATCAGGGCTCTGGAAACACCATATATTTT.